One sample yielded the 23 T cell receptor beta chains listed below, sequenced in a study of cytomegalovirus exposure and HLA in healthy donors. TCRdb's table, derived via immunoSEQ multiplex PCR, lists solely in-frame clones and lacks some. Among around 110,000 clones, around 90% were seen once, and the ten largest hold less than 2%. The sequencing sample was made of PBMCs. The receptors shown here come from a woman aged 18-29 years in good health and CMV-seropositive.

Regarding this clone: The sample carries other DNA sequences with the same CDR3. This chain joins TRBV28 and TRBJ1-1, with 8 bases lining up with TRBD1. V lost 4 bases and J lost 2; bases outside the gene matches: 3. The CDR3 runs to 14 residues. CDR1 is MDHEN and CDR2 is SYDVKM in the germline V gene. CDR3 amino acids: CASSSGQGNTEAFF. In nucleotides, the CDR3 is TGTGCCAGCAGTTCCGGACAGGGAAACACTGAAGCTTTCTTT.

The chain is built from TRBV7-2 and TRBJ2-7; D not certain. The CDR3 length is 13 residues. V was clipped by 4 bases and J by 5 bases, with 12 bases between them. Germline assignment: CDR1 SGHTA and CDR2 FQGNSA. CDR3 in DNA: TGTGCCAGCAGCTCTAGACTTAGAGACGAGCAGTACGTC. Translation: CASSSRLRDEQYV.

The gene calls are TRBV7-6 and TRBJ1-4; possible D gene TRBD1, 6 bases. The CDR3 loop spans 15 amino acids. CDR1 and CDR2 from the germline V gene are SGHVS and FNYEAQ. V lost 0 bases and J 7 bases, leaving 12 bases between the germline ends. CDR3 loop: CASSLAGVGAEKLFF. DNA for the CDR3: TGTGCCAGCAGCTTAGCGGGAGTGGGGGCTGAAAAACTGTTTTTT.

The chain couples TRBV7-2 to TRBJ2-7, with 11 bases that match TRBD1. Unmatched junction bases numbered 5, after V lost 3 bases and J lost 1 base. The CDR3 loop spans 16 amino acids. CDR1 is SGHTA, CDR2 FQGNSA, per germline. The CDR3 region is CASSFSGTGGSYEQYV. In nucleotides, the CDR3 is TGTGCCAGCAGCTTCTCCGGGACAGGGGGGTCCTACGAGCAGTACGTC.

A single count supports this clone. The genes are TRBV7-8 and TRBJ1-6, with TRBD1 matching 9 bases. Looked up from germline, CDR1 is SGHVS and CDR2 is FQNEAQ. The CDR3 is made up of 16 amino acids. The ends lost 5 bases at V and 6 bases at J; junction bases unmatched: 8. The CDR3 DNA follows: TGTGCCAGCAGCCATAGGACAGGGGTTGGTAATTCACCCCTCCACTTT. Protein sequence: CASSHRTGVGNSPLHF. Full variable domain (outside the CDR3, taken from reference TRBV7-8 and TRBJ1-6): GAGVSQSPRYKVAKRGQDVALRCDPISGHVSLFWYQQALGQGPEFLTYFQNEAQLDKSGLPSDRFFAERPEGSVSTLKIQRTQQEDSAVYLCASSHRTGVGNSPLHFGNGTRLTVT.

V gene TRBV25-1 combines with J gene TRBJ1-5; the D gene is possibly TRBD1 (5 bases). The CDR3 covers 14 residues. Trimming pared 3 bases from V and 6 bases from J, leaving 12 bases between. Germline V gene data show CDR1 as MGHDK and CDR2 as SYGVNS. Written as DNA, the CDR3 is TGTGCCAGCAGTGAGGGGGGGGTTCGTCAGCCCCAGCATTTT. As protein: CASSEGGVRQPQHF.

The chain has TRBV5-6 and TRBJ2-1; no definite D call. In germline, CDR1 is SGHDT, CDR2 YYEEEE. Between the trimmed V and J ends, which lost 0 bases and 15 bases, there was a span of 13 bases. This CDR3 contains 12 residues. As DNA, the CDR3 is TGTGCCAGCAGCTTGGAGAGGCTAGATCTGTTCTTC. Translation: CASSLERLDLFF.

This sequence joins TRBV25-1 and TRBJ2-2, with 11 nucleotides matching TRBD2. V lost 8 bases to trimming and J lost 5 bases; unmatched junction nucleotides: 4. The CDR3 sequence is 14 residues long. Per germline, CDR1 MGHDK and CDR2 SYGVNS. DNA for the CDR3: TGTGCCAGCTCGACTAGCGGGGATACCGGGGAGCTGTTTTTT. It encodes CASSTSGDTGELFF.

The chain joins TRBV7-8 to TRBJ1-1; 9 nucleotides line up with TRBD1. The CDR3 covers 15 residues. Looked up from germline, CDR1 is SGHVS and CDR2 is FQNEAQ. V gave up 5 bases and J gave up 0 bases; unmatched junction bases: 4. CDR3 sequence: CASSLGQGMNTEAFF. The CDR3, as DNA: TGTGCCAGCAGCCTTGGACAGGGGATGAACACTGAAGCTTTCTTT.

V usage is TRBV2 and J usage is TRBJ1-2; 8 bases agree with TRBD1. The CDR3 has 13 residues. The ends lost 7 bases at V and 7 bases at J; junction bases unmatched: 8. Germline V gene data show CDR1 as SNHLY and CDR2 as FYNNEI. CDR3 region: CASKARGQVGYTF. The CDR3 coding sequence is TGTGCCAGCAAGGCCAGGGGGCAGGTTGGCTACACCTTC.

The rearrangement links TRBV11-2 to TRBJ2-7; 8 positions agree with TRBD1. V dropped 4 bases and J dropped 6; count of bases not matched to a gene: 14. Germline lookup yields CDR1 SGHAT and CDR2 FQNNGV. CDR3 length: 16 amino acids. In nucleotides, the CDR3 is TGTGCCAGCAGCTCAGTCGGGACAGGACTTCCCGGCGAGCAGTACTTC. This sequence encodes CASSSVGTGLPGEQYF. The full variable domain, with the rest looked up from reference TRBV11-2 and TRBJ2-7, is EAGVAQSPRYKIIEKRQSVAFWCNPISGHATLYWYQQILGQGPKLLIQFQNNGVVDDSQLPKDRFSAERLKGVDSTLKIQPAKLEDSAVYLCASSSVGTGLPGEQYFGPGTRLTVT.

The chain is built from TRBV28 and TRBJ1-2; TRBD1 matches at 11 bases. CDR1 is MDHEN, CDR2 SYDVKM, per germline. The length of the CDR3 is 15 residues. V gave up 6 bases and J gave up 4 bases; unmatched junction bases: 7. This CDR3 reads CASSQPGQGVYGYTF. In DNA form, the CDR3 reads TGTGCCAGCAGCCAACCGGGACAGGGGGTCTATGGCTACACCTTC.

This clone showed up just a few times. CDR3 DNA: TGTGCCAGCAGGACAGGGGACTATGGCTACACCTTC. Translation: CASRTGDYGYTF. The chain joins TRBV27 to TRBJ1-2; TRBD1 matches 8 bases. CDR3 length equals 12 residues. The germline gives CDR1 MNHEY, CDR2 SMNVEV (reference sequence). The junction had 0 bases not matched to a gene; V was cut back by 6 bases and J by 3 bases.

V and J are TRBV27 and TRBJ2-7; TRBD1 aligns across 9 bases. J lost 7 bases, V lost 1 base, and 5 bases had no gene match. The length of the CDR3 is 14 residues. CDR1 and CDR2 from the germline V gene are MNHEY and SMNVEV (reference sequence). This CDR3 reads CASSLWGQGREQYF. The DNA of the CDR3 is TGTGCCAGCAGTTTATGGGGACAGGGTCGGGAGCAGTACTTC.

The rearrangement joins TRBV10-2 to TRBJ1-5; 8 bases fit TRBD1. Germline V lookup: CDR1 WSHSY, CDR2 SAAADI. The V and J ends lost 7 bases and 7 bases, in that order; junction bases with no gene match: 6. The CDR3 contains 13 residues. CDR3 loop: CASTGQGGQPQHF. The CDR3 coding sequence is TGCGCCAGCACAGGACAGGGAGGGCAGCCCCAGCATTTT.

The chain is built from TRBV7-2 and TRBJ1-5; 7 bases are a match to TRBD1. CDR3 length: 17 amino acids. Germline V gene data show CDR1 as SGHTA and CDR2 as FQGNSA. V shed 5 bases, J shed 0 bases, and the junction held 10 bases outside the gene matches. The DNA for the CDR3 is TGTGCCAGCAGCATAGAGGCAGGGGGATATAGCAATCAGCCCCAGCATTTT. Its protein is CASSIEAGGYSNQPQHF. Full variable domain (rest looked up from reference TRBV7-2 and TRBJ1-5): GAGVSQSPSNKVTEKGKDVELRCDPISGHTALYWYRQSLGQGLEFLIYFQGNSAPDKSGLPSDRFSAERTGGSVSTLTIQRTQQEDSAVYLCASSIEAGGYSNQPQHFGDGTRLSIL.

The genes are TRBV4-1 and TRBJ1-1; D not certain. V was clipped by 1 base and J by 0 bases, with 9 bases between them. From germline, CDR1 is MGHRA and CDR2 YSYEKL. CDR3 size: 15 residues. CDR3 bases: TGCGCCAGCAGCCAAGGGCGGGGTCTGAACACTGAAGCTTTCTTT. This sequence encodes CASSQGRGLNTEAFF.

The rearrangement joins TRBV15 to TRBJ2-6, with unresolved D. Trimming pared 3 bases from V and 1 base from J, leaving 10 bases between. CDR1 is LNHNV, CDR2 YYDKDF, per germline (reference sequence). The CDR3 is made up of 16 amino acids. The CDR3 here is CATSRATGSGANVLTF. The CDR3 DNA is TGTGCCACCAGCAGGGCCACCGGGTCTGGGGCCAACGTCCTGACTTTC. Variable domain in full (rest from reference TRBV15 and TRBJ2-6): DAMVIQNPRYQVTQFGKPVTLSCSQTLNHNVMYWYQQKSSQAPKLLFHYYDKDFNNEADTPDNFQSRRPNTSFCFLDIRSPGLGDTAMYLCATSRATGSGANVLTFGAGSRLTVL.

This rearrangement joins TRBV9 to TRBJ2-1; no definite D call. Germline V gene data show CDR1 as SGDLS and CDR2 as YYNGEE. The V end was cut by 3 bases, the J end by 3 bases, with 4 bases between. This CDR3 has 12 residues. The chain's CDR3 is CASSADYNEQFF. The CDR3 nucleotides are TGTGCCAGCAGCGCAGACTACAATGAGCAGTTCTTC. The full variable domain, with the rest looked up from reference TRBV9 and TRBJ2-1, is DSGVTQTPKHLITATGQRVTLRCSPRSGDLSVYWYQQSLDQGLQFLIQYYNGEERAKGNILERFSAQQFPDLHSELNLSSLELGDSALYFCASSADYNEQFFGPGTRLTVL.

CDR3 protein: CSVEDVEQFF. CDR3 nucleotides: TGCAGCGTGGAGGATGTTGAGCAGTTCTTC. This sequence joins TRBV29-1 and TRBJ2-1; possibly TRBD2 for D (5 bases). The CDR3 spans 10 residues. Germline CDR1 reads SQVTM; CDR2 reads ANQGSEA. Trimming shortened V by 6 bases and J by 9 bases, and 9 bases separated the two germline ends.

CDR3 nucleotide sequence: TGTGCCAGCAGTAGGAGGACAGGGCGCGGCTACACCTTC. Encoded protein: CASSRRTGRGYTF. The chain has TRBV27 and TRBJ1-2; 8 positions agree with TRBD1. V shed 5 bases and J 8 bases; nucleotides not matched to a gene: 7. The CDR3 runs to 13 residues. Looked up from germline, CDR1 is MNHEY and CDR2 is SMNVEV (reference sequence).

V gene TRBV10-3 combines with J gene TRBJ1-1; TRBD1 matches 7 bases. The CDR3 totals 15 residues. Trimming took 4 bases from V and 0 from J; bases not matched to a gene: 5. Per germline, CDR1 ENHRY and CDR2 SYGVKD. CDR3: CAISGQQGMNTEAFF. CDR3 in DNA: TGTGCCATCAGTGGCCAACAGGGGATGAACACTGAAGCTTTCTTT.

The chain links TRBV6-5 to TRBJ1-1, with TRBD1 identical over 12 bases. The CDR3 totals 16 residues. With V trimmed by 0 bases and J by 2 bases, 1 base remained unmatched. Germline assignment: CDR1 MNHEY and CDR2 SVGAGI. The CDR3 bases are TGTGCCAGCAGTTACTCAGGGACAGGGGGCAACACTGAAGCTTTCTTT. It specifies CASSYSGTGGNTEAFF.